This TCR beta chain was retrieved from a study of T cell changes during pregnancy in multiple sclerosis. Worth noting for this clone: Its ends do not fully match the called genes, so a read error is possible.

Sequencing used immunoSEQ multiplex PCR; TCRdb keeps in-frame clones, though not all of them. There are 68,000 or so clones in the sample; less than 95% occur only once, and roughly 0.87% lies in the top ten. This CDR3 region has 13 residues. Germline CDR1 reads MRHNA; CDR2 reads SNTAGT. The TCR comes from a female donor with multiple sclerosis, enrolled in a pregnancy study. This chain connects TRBV6-4 to TRBJ1-6; no definite D call. This specimen was peripheral blood, taken in the second trimester of pregnancy. The CDR3 DNA follows: TGTGCCGGCAGTGTGGCGTGGAGGTCACCCCTCCACTTT. Its protein is CAGSVAWRSPLHF.